The subject of this entry is one T cell receptor beta chain. As yet, its antigen is unknown. This record belongs to a study of blood T cells in healthy people across ages. Whole-study results and caveats: Higher diversity and more naive CD4+ cells were features of long-lived donors, compared to aged donors. Using unsorted PBMCs precluded a conclusive naive versus antigen-experienced comparison. When one million T cells were used, diversity estimates were thought to be underestimates.

Using a J-beta primer mix together with a sample-barcoded 5' primer, a second PCR was run for roughly 6 to 11 cycles. The study obtained at least 3 million CDR3-containing paired-end reads from every sample. TCRdb recomputed calls from the 5' RACE reads with MiXCR, one row per CDR3 protein. The sample lists around 1.5 million distinct CDR3 sequences; approximately 59% were seen once. The sequence came from a young man in good health. The sequencing sample was made of blood.

CDR3 nucleotide sequence: TGTGCCAGCAGGGCCACCCCGTATGGCTACACCTTC. Its translation is CASRATPYGYTF. The chain is built from TRBV6-1 and TRBJ1-2; D remains unclear. V lost 6 bases and J 5 bases, leaving 10 bases between the germline ends. The CDR3 has 12 amino acids. The germline V gene has CDR1 MNHNS and CDR2 SASEGT.